This is a list of T cell receptor beta chains from one sample in a study of regulatory T cells in long-lasting Graves disease. TCRdb redid the calling of the multiplex PCR reads with MiXCR, one entry per CDR3 protein. The repertoire holds hundreds of thousands of distinct CDR3 sequences, around 15% seen once, with 25% in the top ten. A further study also used this sample, focusing on T cells in Graves' hyperthyroidism and ophthalmopathy.

Sample: peripheral blood mononuclear cells (PBMCs), taken at new diagnosis, from a patient treated with antithyroid drugs. All receptors derive from a woman aged 40-65 years with Graves disease. Both conserved end residues are part of each CDR3. A D gene is named only where the DNA matches it firmly. Where a row states a size, it is once, few, many or the class of an expanded clone; other rows omit it.

size	D	V	J	DNA	CDR3
few	NA	TRBV30	TRBJ1-2	TGTGCCTGGAGTGTTATTGGTGGCTATGGCTACACCTTC	CAWSVIGGYGYTF
many	NA	TRBV20-1	TRBJ2-3	TGCAGTGCTGGGGTTGGAGGCACAGATACGCAGTATTTT	CSAGVGGTDTQYF
many	NA	TRBV5-1	TRBJ2-7	TGCGCCAGCAGCCCCAGGGGACGCCAGGACGAGCAGTACTTC	CASSPRGRQDEQYF
many	NA	TRBV12-3/TRBV12-4	TRBJ2-1	TGTGCCAGCAGACCTACCCGCTTTCAAACAGCCTACAATGAGCAGTTCTTC	CASRPTRFQTAYNEQFF
few	NA	TRBV4-2	TRBJ1-5	TGTGCCAGCAGCCAGGCCTTGGGGAGCAATCAGCCCCAGCATTTT	CASSQALGSNQPQHF
many	TRBD1	TRBV3-1	TRBJ1-1	TGTGCCAGCAGGGCAACAGGGGGCGGTTTGGGCACTGAAGCTTTCTTT	CASRATGGGLGTEAFF
many	TRBD1	TRBV2	TRBJ1-5	TGTGCCAGCGAGGGACAGGGGAATCAGCCCCAGCATTTT	CASEGQGNQPQHF
NA	TRBD2	TRBV7-9	TRBJ2-1	TGTGCCAGCAGCTTAGGGACTAGCTCTTTTTACAATGAGCAGTTCTTC	CASSLGTSSFYNEQFF
NA	NA	TRBV6-2/TRBV6-3	TRBJ2-7	TGTGCCAGCAGGTTCGGCTCCCGGGGTGGATACGAGCAGTACTTC	CASRFGSRGGYEQYF
many	NA	TRBV19	TRBJ2-7	TGTGCCAGTAGTATAAGTGGGGACGTAACCTACGAGCAGTACTTC	CASSISGDVTYEQYF
NA	NA	TRBV28	TRBJ1-5	TGTGCCAGCAGTTTCCCGAACAAGAATCAGCCCCAGCATTTT	CASSFPNKNQPQHF
many	NA	TRBV30	TRBJ1-2	TGTGCCTGGCACGGAGGGGGCTATGGCTACACCTTC	CAWHGGGYGYTF
NA	TRBD1	TRBV7-9	TRBJ1-3	TGTGCCAATAGGGACAGGTCGGGAAACACCATATATTTT	CANRDRSGNTIYF
NA	NA	TRBV9	TRBJ2-2	TGTGCCAGCAGCGTAGGGGGGGCAGTGAACACCGGGGAGCTGTTTTTT	CASSVGGAVNTGELFF
few	NA	TRBV5-1	TRBJ1-1	TGCGCCAGCAGCGACATAAAGAACACTGAAGCTTTCTTT	CASSDIKNTEAFF
many	NA	TRBV7-9	TRBJ1-2	TGTGCCAGCACCCCTCCCTCCTTGTATGGCTACACCTTC	CASTPPSLYGYTF
many	NA	TRBV5-1	TRBJ1-6	TGCGCCAGCAGCTTGGAGTTGTACAGGGAGACCAATTCACCCCTCCACTTT	CASSLELYRETNSPLHF
NA	NA	TRBV19	TRBJ1-1	TGTGCCAGTAGCCGAACTGGGGACCCCGGTGACACTGAAGCTTTCTTT	CASSRTGDPGDTEAFF
many	NA	TRBV11-2	TRBJ1-1	TGTGCCAGCAGCTTAGACGGCAAGAATGAAGCTTTCTTT	CASSLDGKNEAFF
NA	NA	TRBV20-1	TRBJ1-3	TGCAGTGCTAGAAGTCCGGGCAGGACTGGAAACACCATATATTTT	CSARSPGRTGNTIYF
many	NA	TRBV11-2	TRBJ1-1	TGTGCCAGCACTTCCTTCACTGAAGCTTTCTTT	CASTSFTEAFF
many	TRBD1	TRBV5-1	TRBJ2-7	TGCGCCAGCAGCTTGGGACAGGGGGGTCTCGAGCAGTACTTC	CASSLGQGGLEQYF
few	NA	TRBV28	TRBJ1-2	TGTGCCAGCAGTTACTCGACCCAGGCTAACTATGGCTACACCTTC	CASSYSTQANYGYTF
many	NA	TRBV2	TRBJ2-5	TGTGCCAGCAGTGAAACAGGGTTCCAAGAGACCCAGTACTTC	CASSETGFQETQYF
many	NA	TRBV18	TRBJ1-3	TGTGCCAGCTCTCCACCTGAATTTCGATCTGGAAACACCATATATTTT	CASSPPEFRSGNTIYF
many	NA	TRBV15	TRBJ2-7	TGTGCCACCAGCAGGTCGAGTGAGGGGGAGCAGTACTTC	CATSRSSEGEQYF
NA	NA	TRBV6-1	TRBJ2-5	TGTGCCAGCAGAAACCACATTTCAGAGACCCAGTACTTC	CASRNHISETQYF
many	TRBD1	TRBV12-3/TRBV12-4	TRBJ1-6	TGTGCCAGCAGGGGGTGGGGACAGGGGAACTCACCCCTCCACTTT	CASRGWGQGNSPLHF
few	NA	TRBV6-1	TRBJ1-5	TGTGCCAGCAGACCCGACAGCCTGACCAATCAGCCCCAGCATTTT	CASRPDSLTNQPQHF
many	TRBD1	TRBV6-5	TRBJ1-1	TGTGCCAGCAGTTCTTACACAGGGGGAAGCACTGAAGCTTTCTTT	CASSSYTGGSTEAFF
many	NA	TRBV2	TRBJ2-7	TGTGCCAGCTCCCCCGAGGGGATGAGCTCCTACGAGCAGTACTTC	CASSPEGMSSYEQYF
many	NA	TRBV7-8	TRBJ1-5	TGTGCCAGCAGCTTTTCGGACATCATGAATCAGCCCCAGCATTTT	CASSFSDIMNQPQHF
few	TRBD2	TRBV5-1	TRBJ2-1	TGCGCCAGCAGCCCTGCCGCCAGCCCCGGGGGGAATGAGCAGTTCTTC	CASSPAASPGGNEQFF
many	TRBD1	TRBV3-1	TRBJ1-2	TGTGCCAGCAGCCCCTCGCAGGGGGCCTATGGCTACACCTTC	CASSPSQGAYGYTF
NA	NA	TRBV15	TRBJ2-3	TGTGCCACCAGCAGAGGGGGAACAGATACGCAGTATTTT	CATSRGGTDTQYF
NA	TRBD2	TRBV30	TRBJ2-3	TGTGCCTGGAGTCTAGCGGGGGGGCTGACGACAGATACGCAGTATTTT	CAWSLAGGLTTDTQYF
many	TRBD2	TRBV11-1	TRBJ2-1	TGTGCCAGCAGCTTAGCGGGGGGACTAGCGGGGACATTC	CASSLAGGLAGTF
many	TRBD1	TRBV7-8	TRBJ2-3	TGTGCCAGCAGCTTCGCCGGGACAGGGTTGTCAGATACGCAGTATTTT	CASSFAGTGLSDTQYF
many	NA	TRBV27	TRBJ1-3	TGTGCCAGCAGTTTATCCGCCTCTGGAAACACCATATATTTT	CASSLSASGNTIYF